This entry lists 13 T cell receptor beta chains sequenced from one sample in a study of T cell responses to AZD1222 COVID-19 vaccine. The repertoire was sequenced with immunoSEQ multiplex PCR; TCRdb's copy has only in-frame clones and lacks some. The sample consists of about 77,000 clones, roughly 90% of them appearing once. This sample comprised peripheral blood, obtained 28 days after the second AZD1222 dose. The origin of the receptors is an adult who received the AZD1222 COVID-19 vaccine.

J is TRBJ2-5 and V is TRBV27; D unclear. CDR3 length: 8 residues. Germline assignment: CDR1 MNHEY and CDR2 SMNVEV (reference sequence). V lost 3 bases and J 14 bases, leaving 4 bases between the germline ends. As DNA, the CDR3 is TGTGCCAGCAGTTTCCCCTACTTC. This sequence encodes CASSFPYF.

The chain joins TRBV28 to TRBJ2-2; D not certain. CDR3 size: 11 residues. CDR1 is MDHEN, CDR2 SYDVKM, per germline. V shed 7 bases and J shed 8 bases, with 8 bases lying between them. The CDR3 DNA sequence: TGTGCCAGCACCCTAAGGGGGGAGCTGTTTTTT. Its protein is CASTLRGELFF.

Notes on this clone: The junction does not match germline at one end; this may be a read error. The chain has TRBV5-1 and TRBJ2-2, with 9 bases that match TRBD1. CDR1 SGHRS and CDR2 YFSETQ come from the germline V gene. The CDR3 covers 14 residues. CDR3 residues: CAGSGQGSPGELFF. The CDR3 coding sequence is TGCGCCGGCAGCGGACAGGGGTCCCCCGGGGAGCTGTTTTTT.

The rearrangement joins TRBV7-9 to TRBJ2-1, with 7 nucleotides matching TRBD1. Germline loops: CDR1 SEHNR, CDR2 FQNEAQ (reference sequence). The CDR3 has 14 residues. J was trimmed by 3 bases and V by 4 bases; bases with no gene match: 3. DNA of the CDR3: TGTGCCAGCAGCTCCCGGGACAGCTACAATGAGCAGTTCTTC. It is translated as CASSSRDSYNEQFF.

The chain recombines TRBV4-3 with TRBJ1-3, with D tentatively TRBD1 (5 bases). Germline V lookup: CDR1 LGHNA, CDR2 YSLEER. V lost 3 bases and J 0 bases, leaving 15 bases between the germline ends. The CDR3 is 17 residues long. DNA of the CDR3: TGCGCCAGCAGCCACGTGAGGGACTCCAGCTCTGGAAACACCATATATTTT. This gives the protein CASSHVRDSSSGNTIYF.

The chain recombines TRBV5-1 with TRBJ1-3; 7 bases match TRBD1. The germline CDR1 and CDR2 sequences are SGHRS and YFSETQ. CDR3 length: 15 residues. With V trimmed by 4 bases and J by 0 bases, 4 bases remained unmatched. The CDR3 is CASSEQGISGNTIYF. In DNA, the CDR3 is TGCGCCAGCAGCGAACAGGGGATCTCTGGAAACACCATATATTTT. The full variable domain, its missing parts supplied by reference TRBV5-1 and TRBJ1-3, is KAGVTQTPRYLIKTRGQQVTLSCSPISGHRSVSWYQQTPGQGLQFLFEYFSETQRNKGNFPGRFSGRQFSNSRSEMNVSTLELGDSALYLCASSEQGISGNTIYFGEGSWLTVV.

This chain joins TRBV5-1 and TRBJ2-7; TRBD2 might be the D (5 bases). The CDR3 runs to 12 residues. Germline assignment: CDR1 SGHRS and CDR2 YFSETQ. Trimming cost V 4 bases and J 4 bases, with 9 bases left between them. For the CDR3, the DNA is TGCGCCAGCAGCCAAGGACTGTACGAGCAGTACTTC. It codes for CASSQGLYEQYF. Looking up the rest from reference TRBV5-1 and TRBJ2-7 gives the full variable domain: KAGVTQTPRYLIKTRGQQVTLSCSPISGHRSVSWYQQTPGQGLQFLFEYFSETQRNKGNFPGRFSGRQFSNSRSEMNVSTLELGDSALYLCASSQGLYEQYFGPGTRLTVT.

V and J are TRBV19 and TRBJ1-1; D gene unclear. This CDR3 is 12 amino acids long. Germline values: CDR1 LNHDA, CDR2 SQIVND (reference sequence). Deletions cut 4 bases from V and 8 bases from J, with 11 bases between. CDR3 region: CASSTNRLEAFF. In DNA form, the CDR3 reads TGTGCCAGTAGTACCAATCGACTAGAAGCTTTCTTT.

This clone was detected once. The J gene is TRBJ2-7, the V gene TRBV7-9; unclear D gene. This CDR3 is 13 amino acids long. Germline CDR1 SEHNR, CDR2 FQNEAQ (reference sequence). V lost 4 bases and J 2 bases, leaving 9 bases between the germline ends. The CDR3 coding sequence is TGTGCCAGCAGCTCCCGGGCTCCCTACGAGCAGTACTTC. This translates into CASSSRAPYEQYF.

This clone appeared once. The genes are TRBV30 and TRBJ2-3; D is perhaps TRBD2 (5 bases). The CDR3 has 15 residues. The germline gives CDR1 GTSNPN, CDR2 SVGIG (reference sequence). V was pared by 0 bases and J by 2 bases, with 12 bases between. The chain's CDR3 is CAWSVEVGVTDTQYF. The CDR3, as DNA: TGTGCCTGGAGTGTAGAGGTCGGGGTCACAGATACGCAGTATTTT.

V usage is TRBV7-2 and J usage is TRBJ1-2; D might be TRBD1 (5 bases). Per the germline V gene, CDR1 is SGHTA and CDR2 is FQGNSA. The V and J ends lost 5 bases and 5 bases respectively, with 15 bases between them. This CDR3 contains 14 residues. The CDR3 bases are TGTGCCAGCAGCCCCGGAGGGACGGGATATGGCTACACCTTC. This codes for CASSPGGTGYGYTF.

V and J are TRBV6-6 and TRBJ1-4; D possibly corresponds to TRBD1 (5 bases). The CDR3 covers 14 residues. From germline, CDR1 is MNHNY and CDR2 SVGAGI (reference sequence). The ends were cut back, 7 bases at V and 8 bases at J, with 17 bases in the middle. The CDR3 DNA reads TGTGCCAGCACCTCGACAGTAAGGGGAGAAAAACTGTTTTTT. Translated, it gives CASTSTVRGEKLFF.

This clone showed up just a few times. This chain links TRBV6-5 with TRBJ2-7, with TRBD1 as a possible D gene (5 bases). In germline, CDR1 is MNHEY, CDR2 SVGAGI. This CDR3 spans 14 amino acids. The ends were cut back, 7 bases at V and 3 bases at J, with 16 bases in the middle. CDR3 sequence reads: CASKGGDSYYEQYF. CDR3 DNA: TGTGCCAGCAAGGGTGGTGACAGCTACTACGAGCAGTACTTC.